This T cell receptor (beta chain) stems from a study of T cell repertoires in cytomegalovirus infection. Study-level points and caveats: Dominating the ex vivo response were TCR beta clonotypes that were CMV-specific and HLA-C-restricted.

About this clonotype: Its antigen is currently unknown. One base away lies a much larger clone, so this may be a sequencing read error.

TCRdb independently ran MiXCR on the reads; one entry per CDR3 protein. The profile shows 150,000 to 200,000 distinct CDR3 sequences, 13% to 15% of them singletons. V was trimmed by 4 bases and J by 12 bases, leaving 18 bases between them. From germline, CDR1 is SEHNR and CDR2 FQNEAQ (reference sequence). CDR3 length: 13 amino acids. This sequence joins TRBV7-9 and TRBJ1-1; D call uncertain. The sequence was obtained from a human donor in good health (CMV status not recorded). Some clones in this sample may be carry-over from other donors' samples. Sequenced input: PBMCs. The chain's CDR3 is CASSSPSALETFF. CDR3 nucleotide sequence: TGTGCCAGCAGCTCCCCGTCGGCCTTGGAAACTTTCTTT.